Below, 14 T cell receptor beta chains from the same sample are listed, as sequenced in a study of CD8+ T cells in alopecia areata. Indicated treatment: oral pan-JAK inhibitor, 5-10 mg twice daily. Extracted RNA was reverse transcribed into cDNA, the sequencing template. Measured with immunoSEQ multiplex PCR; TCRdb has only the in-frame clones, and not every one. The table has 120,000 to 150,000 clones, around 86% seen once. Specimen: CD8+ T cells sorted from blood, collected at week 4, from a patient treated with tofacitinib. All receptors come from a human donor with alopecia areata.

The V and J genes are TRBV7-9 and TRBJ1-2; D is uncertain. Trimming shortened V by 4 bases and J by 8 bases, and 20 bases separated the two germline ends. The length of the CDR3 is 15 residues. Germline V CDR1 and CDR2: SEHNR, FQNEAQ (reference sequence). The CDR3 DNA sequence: TGTGCCAGCAGCTCTCTGGATCCGAAAGCTTGGGGCTACACCTTC. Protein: CASSSLDPKAWGYTF. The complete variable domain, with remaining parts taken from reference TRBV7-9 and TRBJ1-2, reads DTGVSQNPRHKITKRGQNVTFRCDPISEHNRLYWYRQTLGQGPEFLTYFQNEAQLEKSRLLSDRFSAERPKGSFSTLEIQRTEQGDSAMYLCASSSLDPKAWGYTFGSGTRLTVV.

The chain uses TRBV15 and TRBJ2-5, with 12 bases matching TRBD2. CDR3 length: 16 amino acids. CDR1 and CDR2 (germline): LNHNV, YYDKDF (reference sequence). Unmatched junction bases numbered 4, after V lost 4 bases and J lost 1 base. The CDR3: CATSKGTSGFQETQYF. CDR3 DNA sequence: TGTGCCACCAGCAAAGGGACTAGCGGGTTCCAAGAGACCCAGTACTTC.

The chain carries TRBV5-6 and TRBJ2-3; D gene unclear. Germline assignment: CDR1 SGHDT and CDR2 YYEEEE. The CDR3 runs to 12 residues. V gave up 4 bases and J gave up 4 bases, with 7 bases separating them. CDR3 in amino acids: CASSPGSDTQYF. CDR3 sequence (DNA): TGTGCCAGCAGCCCTGGATCAGATACGCAGTATTTT.

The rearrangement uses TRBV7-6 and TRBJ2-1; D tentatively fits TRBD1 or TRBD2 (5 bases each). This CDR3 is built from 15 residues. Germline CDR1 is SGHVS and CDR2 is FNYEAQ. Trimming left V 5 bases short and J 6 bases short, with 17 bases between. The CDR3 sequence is CASSPSGTPPNEQFF. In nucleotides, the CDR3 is TGTGCCAGCAGCCCGTCCGGGACGCCCCCCAATGAGCAGTTCTTC.

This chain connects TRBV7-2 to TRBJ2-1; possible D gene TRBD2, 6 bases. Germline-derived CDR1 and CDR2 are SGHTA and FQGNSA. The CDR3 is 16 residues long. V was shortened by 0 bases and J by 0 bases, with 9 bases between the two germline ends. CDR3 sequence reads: CASSLASGSSYNEQFF. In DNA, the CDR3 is TGTGCCAGCAGCTTAGCTAGCGGTAGCTCCTACAATGAGCAGTTCTTC.

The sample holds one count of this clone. Here the CDR3 reads CASSEGVAGELFF. The CDR3 nucleotides are TGCGCCAGCTCTGAGGGGGTTGCCGGGGAGCTGTTTTTT. The V call is TRBV10-2, the J call TRBJ2-2, with D maybe TRBD1 (6 bases). The germline CDR1 and CDR2 sequences are WSHSY and SAAADI. V was trimmed by 8 bases and J by 6 bases, leaving 13 bases between them. The CDR3 is made up of 13 amino acids.

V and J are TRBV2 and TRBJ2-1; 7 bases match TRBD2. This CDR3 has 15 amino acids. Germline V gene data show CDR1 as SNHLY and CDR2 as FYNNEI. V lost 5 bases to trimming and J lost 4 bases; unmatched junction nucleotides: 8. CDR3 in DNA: TGTGCCAGCAGTCCTTCGAGCGGGATTTACAATGAGCAGTTCTTC. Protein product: CASSPSSGIYNEQFF.

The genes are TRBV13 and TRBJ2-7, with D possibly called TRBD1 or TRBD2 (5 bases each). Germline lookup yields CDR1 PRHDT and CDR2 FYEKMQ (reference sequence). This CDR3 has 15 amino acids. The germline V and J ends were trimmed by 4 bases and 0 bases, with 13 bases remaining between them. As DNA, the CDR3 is TGTGCCAGCAGCTCAGCCGGGACGGGCTCCTACGAGCAGTACTTC. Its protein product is CASSSAGTGSYEQYF.

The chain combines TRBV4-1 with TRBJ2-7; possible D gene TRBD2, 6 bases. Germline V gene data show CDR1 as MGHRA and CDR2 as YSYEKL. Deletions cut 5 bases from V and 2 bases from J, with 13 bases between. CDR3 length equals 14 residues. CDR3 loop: CASSTDGGTYEQYF. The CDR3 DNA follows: TGCGCCAGCAGCACAGATGGGGGGACCTACGAGCAGTACTTC.

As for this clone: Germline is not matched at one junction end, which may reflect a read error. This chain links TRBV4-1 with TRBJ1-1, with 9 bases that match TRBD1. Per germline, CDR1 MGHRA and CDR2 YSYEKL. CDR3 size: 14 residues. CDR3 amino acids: CASSPGTGNTKAFF. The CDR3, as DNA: TGCGCCAGCAGCCCCGGGACAGGGAACACTAAAGCTTTCTTT.

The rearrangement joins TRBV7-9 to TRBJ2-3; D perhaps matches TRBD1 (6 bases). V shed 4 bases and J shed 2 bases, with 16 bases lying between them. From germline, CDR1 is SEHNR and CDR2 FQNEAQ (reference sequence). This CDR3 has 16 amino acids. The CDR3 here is CASSSPRDKYTDTQYF. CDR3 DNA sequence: TGTGCCAGCAGCTCCCCCCGGGACAAGTACACAGATACGCAGTATTTT. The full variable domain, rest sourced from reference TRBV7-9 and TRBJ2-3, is DTGVSQNPRHKITKRGQNVTFRCDPISEHNRLYWYRQTLGQGPEFLTYFQNEAQLEKSRLLSDRFSAERPKGSFSTLEIQRTEQGDSAMYLCASSSPRDKYTDTQYFGPGTRLTVL.

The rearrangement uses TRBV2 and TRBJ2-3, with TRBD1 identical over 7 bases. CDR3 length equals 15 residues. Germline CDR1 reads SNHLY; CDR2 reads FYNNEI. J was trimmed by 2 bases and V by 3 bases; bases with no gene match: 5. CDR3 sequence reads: CASSDQDRSTDTQYF. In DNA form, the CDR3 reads TGTGCCAGCAGTGATCAGGACAGGTCCACAGATACGCAGTATTTT.

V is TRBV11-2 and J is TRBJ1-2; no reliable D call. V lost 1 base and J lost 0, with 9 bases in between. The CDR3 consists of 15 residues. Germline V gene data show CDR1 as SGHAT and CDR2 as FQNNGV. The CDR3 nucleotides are TGTGCCAGCAGCTTAGGCACACTCGCTAACTATGGCTACACCTTC. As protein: CASSLGTLANYGYTF.

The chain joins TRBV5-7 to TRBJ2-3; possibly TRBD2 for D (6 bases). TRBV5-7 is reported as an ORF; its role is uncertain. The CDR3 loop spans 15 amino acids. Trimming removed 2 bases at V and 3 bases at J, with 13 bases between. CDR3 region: CASSLRETGTDTQYF. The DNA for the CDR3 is TGTGCCAGCAGCTTACGGGAGACCGGTACAGATACGCAGTATTTT.